These 10 T cell receptor beta chains came from one sample sequenced in a study of blood T cell repertoires in COVID-19. Produced via immunoSEQ multiplex PCR; TCRdb's table is partial and in-frame only. This table holds 250,000 or so clones, over 80% found once. Sequenced: PBMCs or T cells enriched from blood (not recorded which). The receptor source for this set is a woman in her twenties or thirties who had been exposed to COVID-19.

The chain recombines TRBV23-1 with TRBJ2-3, with 15 bases that match TRBD2. TRBV23-1 is an ORF, with its function uncertain. Unmatched junction bases numbered 8, after V lost 0 bases and J lost 4 bases. This CDR3 contains 19 residues. The CDR3 bases are TGCGCCAGCAGTCAATCAGCAGAAGGACTAGCGGGAGGGCCAGATACGCAGTATTTT. Amino acid sequence: CASSQSAEGLAGGPDTQYF.

This chain links TRBV5-1 with TRBJ2-2, with 9 bases fitting TRBD2. The CDR3 is 16 residues long. Germline V gene sequence: CDR1 SGHRS, CDR2 YFSETQ. The V gene end was trimmed by 0 bases and the J gene end by 3 bases; junction bases not matched to a gene: 3. The CDR3 DNA is TGCGCCAGCAGCTTGGCGGCTAGCGGGGACACCGGGGAGCTGTTTTTT. Its translation is CASSLAASGDTGELFF.

The table lists this clone with a count of one. J is TRBJ1-2 and V is TRBV6-5; TRBD1 aligns across 7 bases. The germline V gene encodes CDR1 MNHEY and CDR2 SVGAGI. The CDR3 covers 14 residues. Trimming cost V 7 bases and J 4 bases; bases outside gene matches: 9. In DNA form, the CDR3 reads TGTGCCAGCACCAGAGACAGGGCGGGCTATGGCTACACCTTC. Amino acid sequence: CASTRDRAGYGYTF.

The V gene is TRBV7-9, the J gene TRBJ1-2, with D perhaps matching TRBD1 (6 bases). There are 14 residues in the CDR3. The ends were cut back, 4 bases at V and 7 bases at J, with 16 bases in the middle. CDR1 is SEHNR and CDR2 is FQNEAQ in the germline V gene (reference sequence). CDR3 DNA: TGTGCCAGCAGCTACCGGGACATTTCTCGTGGCTACACCTTC. Encoded protein: CASSYRDISRGYTF.

Comments on this clone: The sample carries other DNA sequences with the same CDR3. The J gene is TRBJ2-7, the V gene TRBV5-1, with a tentative D call TRBD1 (6 bases). Between the trimmed V and J ends, which lost 0 bases and 3 bases, there was a span of 7 bases. Germline V gene lookup returns CDR1 SGHRS and CDR2 YFSETQ. The CDR3 runs 13 residues. The CDR3, as DNA: TGCGCCAGCAGCTTGGACAGGGTCTACGAGCAGTACTTC. Its protein is CASSLDRVYEQYF.

V gene TRBV10-3 combines with J gene TRBJ2-5, with D perhaps TRBD1 (6 bases). The CDR3 has 13 amino acids. Germline CDR1 ENHRY, CDR2 SYGVKD. Trimming shortened V by 8 bases and J by 2 bases, and 12 bases separated the two germline ends. CDR3 DNA sequence: TGTGCCATCGGGGGCGCTCCTCAAGAGACCCAGTACTTC. This sequence encodes CAIGGAPQETQYF.

The chain employs TRBV5-8 and TRBJ2-2; D possibly corresponds to TRBD1 (6 bases). Trimming left V 0 bases short and J 6 bases short, with 15 bases between. Germline-derived CDR1 and CDR2 are SGHTS and YDEGEE. CDR3 length: 16 residues. CDR3 loop: CASSLVGGRLSGELFF. CDR3 sequence (DNA): TGTGCCAGCAGCTTGGTAGGGGGACGCCTCTCCGGGGAGCTGTTTTTT.

The chain uses TRBV11-1 and TRBJ2-5, with no clear D. Germline loops: CDR1 SGHAT, CDR2 FQDESV (reference sequence). Trimming left V 5 bases short and J 4 bases short, with 5 bases between. The CDR3 sequence is 11 residues long. CDR3 residues: CASSRGETQYF. The CDR3 DNA reads as TGTGCCAGCAGCCGAGGAGAGACCCAGTACTTC.

The chain employs TRBV23-1 and TRBJ1-2; 10 bases match TRBD1. TRBV23-1 is an ORF; its function is uncertain. This CDR3 region has 17 residues. Trimming at V came to 0 bases and at J to 8 bases, leaving 12 bases not matched to a gene. The CDR3 spells CASSQSGETGGAGGYTF. The DNA for the CDR3 is TGCGCCAGCAGTCAATCCGGCGAGACAGGGGGCGCAGGGGGCTACACCTTC.

The chain carries TRBV2 and TRBJ2-1; 10 bases agree with TRBD2. Germline V lookup: CDR1 SNHLY, CDR2 FYNNEI. The trim removed 7 bases at V and 6 bases at J, leaving 18 bases unmatched. The CDR3 is made up of 18 amino acids. Here the CDR3 DNA reads TGTGCCAGCATCGCAGGACTAGCGGCCACCTCCGGGGGCAATGAGCAGTTCTTC. Translated: CASIAGLAATSGGNEQFF.